The 31 T cell receptor beta chains below come from one sample, sequenced in a study of blood T cells in healthy people across ages. With a J-beta primer mix and a sample-barcoded 5' primer, a second PCR ran 7 to 11 cycles. TCRdb re-derived calls from the 5' RACE reads in MiXCR, one entry per CDR3 protein. The sample shows 700,000 to 950,000 distinct CDR3 sequences, 55% to 70% of them seen only once. The specimen was blood. These receptors were taken from a man aged 25-45 years in good health.

The chain is built from TRBV7-9 and TRBJ2-5; a possible D gene is TRBD1 (5 bases). The last part of the DNA fits TRBJ2-7 better; the J call may be wrong. The CDR3 totals 14 residues. Germline V gene sequence: CDR1 SEHNR, CDR2 FQNEAQ (reference sequence). Here the CDR3 DNA reads TGTGCCAGCAGCCTCCGACAGAGTGACGACGAGCAGTACTTC. It is translated as CASSLRQSDDEQYF.

The chain has TRBV5-4 and TRBJ1-1; D may be TRBD1 (6 bases). Germline V gene data show CDR1 as SGHNT and CDR2 as YYREEE (reference sequence). The CDR3 runs to 13 residues. The V end was cut by 4 bases, the J end by 8 bases, with 15 bases between. The CDR3 DNA reads as TGTGCCAGCAGCCCCGGAGTGGACAGAGAAGCTTTCTTT. It codes for CASSPGVDREAFF.

This clonotype was recorded many times. V and J are TRBV6-5 and TRBJ2-7; 8 positions agree with TRBD1. The J segment lost 6 bases and the V segment lost 6 bases, leaving 7 bases of the junction unmatched. Germline lookup yields CDR1 MNHEY and CDR2 SVGAGI. This CDR3 spans 13 amino acids. For the CDR3, the DNA is TGTGCCAGCAGGCAAGGACAGGGATCCGAGCAGTACTTC. Its protein product is CASRQGQGSEQYF.

The chain is built from TRBV2 and TRBJ1-5; D not certain. Germline V gene sequence: CDR1 SNHLY, CDR2 FYNNEI. The CDR3 is 14 residues long. Trimming removed 4 bases at V and 6 bases at J, with 13 bases between. CDR3 sequence (DNA): TGTGCCAGCAGTGGATCCGGCGGACGTCAGCCCCAGCATTTT. Amino acid sequence: CASSGSGGRQPQHF.

This chain uses TRBV20-1 with TRBJ2-6; no clear D. The CDR3 is 13 amino acids. Germline V gene data show CDR1 as DFQATT and CDR2 as SNEGSKA (reference sequence). Trimming left V 6 bases short and J 1 base short, with 7 bases between. CDR3 protein: CSAAPSGANVLTF. DNA of the CDR3: TGCAGTGCGGCTCCGTCTGGGGCCAACGTCCTGACTTTC.

J is TRBJ2-5 and V is TRBV12-3 or TRBV12-4; D call uncertain. CDR3 length: 13 amino acids. The ends were cut back, 5 bases at V and 5 bases at J, with 12 bases in the middle. The CDR3 DNA is TGTGCCAGCAGTCGGAGTAACTCGGAGACCCAGTACTTC. This translates into CASSRSNSETQYF.

The chain carries TRBV5-1 and TRBJ1-1; maybe TRBD1 (5 bases). There are 15 residues in the CDR3. Germline V gives CDR1 SGHRS, CDR2 YFSETQ. The V and J ends lost 0 bases and 3 bases respectively, with 12 bases between them. The chain's CDR3 is CASSLGVRGYTEAFF. The CDR3 bases are TGCGCCAGCAGCTTGGGTGTTCGGGGGTACACTGAAGCTTTCTTT.

V usage is TRBV29-1 and J usage is TRBJ2-3; D uncertain. The ends were cut back, 6 bases at V and 2 bases at J, with 18 bases in the middle. This CDR3 is built from 15 residues. Germline CDR1 is SQVTM and CDR2 is ANQGSEA. CDR3 protein: CSVDRDSPPTDTQYF. For the CDR3, the DNA is TGCAGCGTGGACCGTGATAGCCCCCCCACAGATACGCAGTATTTT.

J is TRBJ2-7 and V is TRBV6-5; no reliable D call. The CDR3 runs to 14 residues. Germline V lookup: CDR1 MNHEY, CDR2 SVGAGI. The germline V and J ends were trimmed by 2 bases and 5 bases, with 13 bases remaining between them. The CDR3 here is CASSYRSAVDEQYF. The CDR3 coding sequence is TGTGCCAGCAGTTACAGGTCAGCTGTTGACGAGCAGTACTTC.

The rearrangement uses TRBV24-1 and TRBJ1-5; 7 bases fit TRBD1. This CDR3 contains 15 residues. V lost 4 bases and J lost 3; bases outside the gene matches: 5. Germline CDR1 is KGHDR and CDR2 is SFDVKD. Written as DNA, the CDR3 is TGTGCCACCAGTGACCCGACAGGGTCCAATCAGCCCCAGCATTTT. Its protein is CATSDPTGSNQPQHF.

This clonotype was counted between two and nine times. The chain links TRBV7-9 to TRBJ2-1, with a weak D call TRBD1 (6 bases). Germline V gene data show CDR1 as SEHNR and CDR2 as FQNEAQ (reference sequence). V gave up 6 bases and J gave up 7 bases, with 19 bases separating them. The CDR3 length is 15 residues. The CDR3 region has the DNA TGTGCCAGCAGTCTACAGGGCGGCTTATTTAATGAGCAGTTCTTC. Translation gives CASSLQGGLFNEQFF.

This clonotype was detected once. The gene calls are TRBV5-1 and TRBJ1-4, with TRBD1 matching over 7 bases. The CDR3 length is 14 residues. Per germline, CDR1 SGHRS and CDR2 YFSETQ. The junction had 6 bases not matched to a gene; V was cut back by 4 bases and J by 6 bases. The CDR3 DNA follows: TGCGCCAGCAGCGACCCCGGGACAGATGAAAAACTGTTTTTT. It yields the protein CASSDPGTDEKLFF.

V and J are TRBV20-1 and TRBJ2-5; no clear D. The J call could be wrong; TRBJ2-7 is a better fit for the DNA end. Germline V gene sequence: CDR1 DFQATT, CDR2 SNEGSKA (reference sequence). The CDR3 is 13 residues long. CDR3 amino acids: CSARDLRTDEQYF. CDR3 nucleotide sequence: TGCAGTGCTAGAGATCTGCGGACCGACGAGCAGTACTTC.

This chain links TRBV20-1 with TRBJ1-4, with D possibly being TRBD1 (5 bases). Germline V lookup: CDR1 DFQATT, CDR2 SNEGSKA (reference sequence). V was clipped by 3 bases and J by 7 bases, with 15 bases between them. This CDR3 region has 14 residues. The CDR3 reads CSASKAGGGEKLFF. As DNA, the CDR3 is TGCAGTGCTAGCAAGGCGGGGGGAGGTGAAAAACTGTTTTTT.

The J gene is TRBJ1-2, the V gene TRBV20-1, with D hard to call. The CDR3 is 15 amino acids. The V gene's germline CDR1 is DFQATT and CDR2 SNEGSKA (reference sequence). V was trimmed by 0 bases and J by 5 bases, leaving 16 bases between them. CDR3 bases: TGCAGTGCTAGAGACACGACGGCGGCTTATTATGGCTACACCTTC. Amino acids: CSARDTTAAYYGYTF.

The gene calls are TRBV6-6 and TRBJ2-1; D is perhaps TRBD1 or TRBD2 (5 bases each). Trimming left V 6 bases short and J 4 bases short, with 22 bases between. The CDR3 runs to 17 residues. The V gene's germline CDR1 is MNHNY and CDR2 SVGAGI (reference sequence). The CDR3 spells CASSPYLGEILYNEQFF. The DNA of the CDR3 is TGTGCCAGCAGCCCGTATTTGGGGGAGATCCTTTACAATGAGCAGTTCTTC.

This sequence joins TRBV20-1 and TRBJ2-1, with D possibly matching TRBD1 (6 bases). Germline V CDR1 and CDR2: DFQATT, SNEGSKA (reference sequence). The CDR3 covers 14 residues. The V and J ends lost 5 bases and 7 bases respectively, with 18 bases between them. The CDR3 bases are TGCAGTGCTGGTCGGGCAGGGGTCGAAAATGAGCAGTTCTTC. Protein sequence: CSAGRAGVENEQFF.

With respect to this clonotype: Germline and junction disagree at one end, which may indicate a read error. This sequence joins TRBV7-9 and TRBJ2-1; D remains unclear. CDR1 SEHNR and CDR2 FQNEAQ come from the germline V gene (reference sequence). The CDR3 is made up of 13 amino acids. Here the CDR3 reads CAGSSEQGYEQFF. The DNA for the CDR3 is TGTGCCGGCAGCTCCGAGCAAGGCTATGAGCAGTTCTTC. The whole variable domain, filled in from reference TRBV7-9 and TRBJ2-1, reads DTGVSQNPRHKITKRGQNVTFRCDPISEHNRLYWYRQTLGQGPEFLTYFQNEAQLEKSRLLSDRFSAERPKGSFSTLEIQRTEQGDSAMYLCAGSSEQGYEQFFGPGTRLTVL.

The chain couples TRBV7-2 to TRBJ2-1; D may be TRBD1 (6 bases). Germline-derived CDR1 and CDR2 are SGHTA and FQGNSA. CDR3 length: 14 residues. V lost 9 bases, J lost 4 bases, and 16 bases lay in between. CDR3 sequence (DNA): TGTGCCAGTGCCGGGGCAGGGGCATACAATGAGCAGTTCTTC. Its translation: CASAGAGAYNEQFF.

The chain has TRBV12-5 and TRBJ2-2; D might be TRBD2 (6 bases). The germline V gene encodes CDR1 LGHNT and CDR2 FRNRAP. This CDR3 has 15 residues. Trimming removed 6 bases at V and 3 bases at J, with 14 bases between. In DNA, the CDR3 is TGTGCTAGTGGACTCCCGGGACTGTACACCGGGGAGCTGTTTTTT. Its protein product is CASGLPGLYTGELFF.

This chain joins TRBV11-2 and TRBJ2-1; 12 bases align to TRBD2. In germline, CDR1 is SGHAT, CDR2 FQNNGV. After removal of 1 base from V and 7 bases from J, the junction contained 8 bases not matched to a gene. This CDR3 region has 17 residues. CDR3 in DNA: TGTGCCAGCAGCTTAGGTCCCCTAGCGGGGGGGCAGAATGAGCAGTTCTTC. Residues: CASSLGPLAGGQNEQFF. Filled out from reference TRBV11-2 and TRBJ2-1, the complete variable domain reads EAGVAQSPRYKIIEKRQSVAFWCNPISGHATLYWYQQILGQGPKLLIQFQNNGVVDDSQLPKDRFSAERLKGVDSTLKIQPAKLEDSAVYLCASSLGPLAGGQNEQFFGPGTRLTVL.

On this clonotype itself: The junction departs from germline at one end; a sequencing error may be responsible. The chain couples TRBV5-1 to TRBJ2-3, with D perhaps TRBD2 (6 bases). Per the germline V gene, CDR1 is SGHRS and CDR2 is YFSETQ. This CDR3 has 15 amino acids. In DNA, the CDR3 is TGCGCCGGCAGCTTGGCAGGGCGGGACACAGATACGCAGTATTTT. Amino acid sequence: CAGSLAGRDTDTQYF.

CDR3 loop: CAISEPERPDTQYF. DNA of the CDR3: TGTGCCATCAGTGAGCCCGAGAGGCCAGATACGCAGTATTTT. V gene TRBV10-3 combines with J gene TRBJ2-3; D uncertain. CDR1 ENHRY and CDR2 SYGVKD come from the germline V gene. V gave up 2 bases and J gave up 4 bases, with 10 bases separating them. This CDR3 spans 14 amino acids.

This clonotype has only one observation. This sequence joins TRBV20-1 and TRBJ2-5, with a tentative D call TRBD2 (6 bases). The CDR3 is 15 amino acids. Germline V gives CDR1 DFQATT, CDR2 SNEGSKA (reference sequence). CDR3 coding DNA: TGCAGGGCGGGAACAGCGGACGAAGTCAAAGAGACCCAGTACTTC. Translation: CRAGTADEVKETQYF.

The chain has TRBV6-1 and TRBJ2-6; possibly TRBD1 for D (6 bases). The V and J ends lost 4 bases and 2 bases respectively, with 9 bases between them. Per the germline V gene, CDR1 is MNHNS and CDR2 is SASEGT. The CDR3 covers 15 residues. The CDR3 region has the DNA TGTGCCAGCAGTGCCAGGACAGCTGGGGCCAACGTCCTGACTTTC. This codes for CASSARTAGANVLTF.

This chain connects TRBV6-5 to TRBJ2-5, with D possibly being TRBD1 (6 bases). This CDR3 spans 13 amino acids. Between the trimmed V and J ends, which lost 6 bases and 5 bases, there was a span of 13 bases. The germline CDR1 and CDR2 sequences are MNHEY and SVGAGI. The CDR3 sequence: CASREDRLETQYF. The CDR3 DNA follows: TGTGCCAGCAGGGAAGACAGGTTGGAGACCCAGTACTTC.

The table lists this clonotype with a few counts. This chain uses TRBV6-2 or TRBV6-3 with TRBJ2-1; 12 bases map to TRBD2. This CDR3 comprises 16 residues. Unmatched junction bases numbered 6, after V lost 5 bases and J lost 4 bases. Germline CDR1 is MNHEY and CDR2 is SVGEGT. The CDR3 reads CASSTLAGGSYNEQFF. The CDR3 DNA follows: TGTGCCAGCAGTACACTAGCGGGAGGCTCATACAATGAGCAGTTCTTC.

The rearrangement uses TRBV6-6 and TRBJ1-5; D is ambiguous. V lost 5 bases, J lost 0 bases, and 11 bases lay in between. Germline CDR1 MNHNY, CDR2 SVGAGI (reference sequence). There are 15 residues in the CDR3. The CDR3 loop is CASSPPDYSNQPQHF. The CDR3 DNA reads TGTGCCAGCAGTCCGCCGGATTATAGCAATCAGCCCCAGCATTTT.

This clonotype was picked up many times. The V and J genes are TRBV12-3 or TRBV12-4 and TRBJ2-3; 9 positions agree with TRBD2. The CDR3 contains 15 residues. V shed 7 bases, J shed 6 bases, and the junction held 11 bases outside the gene matches. CDR3 DNA sequence: TGTGCCAGCACCCTAGGGACTAGCCTAGGGGATACGCAGTATTTT. It codes for CASTLGTSLGDTQYF.

This clonotype appeared many times. V is TRBV7-9 and J is TRBJ1-1, with a weak D call TRBD1 (5 bases). V lost 5 bases and J lost 5, with 18 bases in between. The CDR3 has 15 amino acids. The V gene's germline CDR1 is SEHNR and CDR2 FQNEAQ (reference sequence). DNA for the CDR3: TGTGCCAGCAGCCCCGGGACCGATTATGATACTGAAGCTTTCTTT. It is translated as CASSPGTDYDTEAFF.

The V gene is TRBV27, the J gene TRBJ2-5, with D possibly matching TRBD1 (5 bases). Trimming removed 6 bases at V and 2 bases at J, with 13 bases between. The CDR3 has 14 residues. Germline loops: CDR1 MNHEY, CDR2 SMNVEV (reference sequence). This chain's CDR3 is CASRSLGVQETQYF. CDR3 nucleotide sequence: TGTGCCAGCAGAAGTTTAGGGGTTCAAGAGACCCAGTACTTC.